What follows describes a single T cell receptor beta chain. TCRdb redid the calling of the 5' RACE reads with MiXCR, one entry per CDR3 protein. The table lists tens of thousands of distinct CDR3 sequences, approximately 9% of them singletons. This CDR3 contains 13 residues. Germline V lookup: CDR1 SGHTA, CDR2 FQGTGA. V shed 4 bases and J shed 9 bases, with 10 bases lying between them. The data belong to a study of T-cell memory formation after mild COVID-19. The sequenced sample consisted of PBMCs or a T cell subset sorted from them (not recorded which). This TCR was recovered from an adult woman who had mild COVID-19 (a few samples of this study predate the infection). Cell type and time point are not known. V gene TRBV7-3 combines with J gene TRBJ1-6; the D gene is possibly TRBD1 (6 bases). This CDR3 reads CASSSQQGSPLHF. The CDR3 DNA reads TGTGCCAGCAGCTCCCAACAGGGTTCACCCCTCCACTTT.